This entry lists 5 T cell receptor beta chains sequenced from one sample in a study of shared clonotypes between healthy human individuals. TCRdb keeps only in-frame clones here, not all; method: immunoSEQ multiplex PCR. The repertoire holds hundreds of thousands of clones, with 90% to 97% as singletons. What was sequenced was naive CD4+ T cells sorted from blood. Subset described: CD45RA+ positively selected. These receptors all come from a woman aged 25 to 39 in good health.

The CDR3: CASSADRVGLSEQYF. The DNA for the CDR3 is TGTGCCAGCAGCGCGGACAGGGTAGGGCTCTCGGAGCAGTACTTC. The chain links TRBV7-2 to TRBJ2-7; 8 nucleotides line up with TRBD1. The trim removed 5 bases at V and 7 bases at J, leaving 13 bases unmatched. CDR3 size: 15 residues. Germline V CDR1 and CDR2: SGHTA, FQGNSA.

The genes are TRBV27 and TRBJ2-2, with 9 bases that match TRBD2. Per the germline V gene, CDR1 is MNHEY and CDR2 is SMNVEV (reference sequence). V lost 0 bases, J lost 10 bases, and 12 bases stayed unmatched. This CDR3 has 17 residues. The CDR3 spells CASSLSPRLAAGEELFF. Written as DNA, the CDR3 is TGTGCCAGCAGTTTATCTCCGAGACTAGCGGCTGGTGAGGAGCTGTTTTTT.

The J gene is TRBJ2-5, the V gene TRBV27, with 13 bases aligning to TRBD2. The J call may be incorrect, as the DNA end agrees better with TRBJ2-7. The germline V gene encodes CDR1 MNHEY and CDR2 SMNVEV (reference sequence). There are 15 residues in the CDR3. The CDR3 sequence: CASSGLAGAVHEQYF. The CDR3 DNA follows: TGTGCCAGCAGTGGACTAGCGGGAGCGGTCCACGAGCAGTACTTC.

The genes are TRBV18 and TRBJ1-1; D ambiguous. Per the germline V gene, CDR1 is KGHSH and CDR2 is LQKENI. V was cut by 3 bases and J by 0 bases, with 5 bases left in between. The CDR3 covers 13 residues. The CDR3: CASSPDLNTEAFF. CDR3 bases: TGTGCCAGCTCACCGGACTTGAACACTGAAGCTTTCTTT.

The chain has TRBV27 and TRBJ2-1; D assignment may be TRBD1 or TRBD2 (5 bases each). Trimming took 8 bases from V and 9 from J, leaving 14 bases between them. Germline V gene lookup returns CDR1 MNHEY and CDR2 SMNVEV (reference sequence). CDR3 size: 12 residues. The CDR3 bases are TGTGCCAGCCGACCATCAGGGAGTGAGCAGTTCTTC. Residues: CASRPSGSEQFF.